These 32 T cell receptor beta chains share one sample of origin, sequenced in a study of CD8+ T cells in alopecia areata. It was cDNA, reverse transcribed from extracted RNA, that served as the sequencing template. The table came from immunoSEQ multiplex PCR; TCRdb's copy has only in-frame clones and leaves some out. The table lists about 76,000 clones, around two thirds of them singletons, with 23% in the top ten. Treatment denoted: oral pan-JAK inhibitor, 5-10 mg twice daily. The sample consisted of CD8+ T cells sorted from blood, taken at week 24, from a patient treated with tofacitinib. Every receptor here comes from a human donor with alopecia areata.

The chain joins TRBV7-3 to TRBJ2-3; D is perhaps TRBD2 (6 bases). Germline-derived CDR1 and CDR2 are SGHTA and FQGTGA. The V end lost 5 bases, the J end lost 4 bases, and 13 bases lay between the germline ends. The CDR3 length is 14 residues. The DNA of the CDR3 is TGTGCCAGCAGCCAGGAGGGATTCCCAGATACGCAGTATTTT. This translates into CASSQEGFPDTQYF. Full variable domain (remainder filled in from reference TRBV7-3 and TRBJ2-3): GAGVSQTPSNKVTEKGKYVELRCDPISGHTALYWYRQSLGQGPEFLIYFQGTGAADDSGLPNDRFFAVRPEGSVSTLKIQRTERGDSAVYLCASSQEGFPDTQYFGPGTRLTVL.

This chain links TRBV5-8 with TRBJ2-1, with 9 bases aligning to TRBD1. V was pared by 3 bases and J by 3 bases, with 4 bases of the junction left unmatched. There are 15 residues in the CDR3. CDR1 and CDR2 (germline): SGHTS, YDEGEE. The CDR3 region is CASSSGTGYYNEQFF. CDR3 DNA sequence: TGTGCCAGCAGCTCCGGGACAGGGTACTACAATGAGCAGTTCTTC.

This clone occurred a few times. The genes are TRBV7-9 and TRBJ2-7; no clear D. Per germline, CDR1 SEHNR and CDR2 FQNEAQ (reference sequence). V was shortened by 3 bases and J by 6 bases, with 18 bases between the two germline ends. This CDR3 is 15 amino acids long. CDR3 nucleotides: TGTGCCAGCAGCTTGGGGTCACCCCCAACCCCCGAGCAGTACTTC. It translates to CASSLGSPPTPEQYF.

The V gene is TRBV5-6, the J gene TRBJ2-4; TRBD1 is a possible D gene (6 bases). In germline, CDR1 is SGHDT, CDR2 YYEEEE. The CDR3 consists of 15 residues. The V end lost 1 base, the J end lost 5 bases, and 13 bases lay between the germline ends. CDR3 amino acids: CASSLHNRVENIQYF. As DNA, the CDR3 is TGTGCCAGCAGCTTGCACAACAGGGTGGAAAACATTCAGTACTTC.

The J gene is TRBJ1-2, the V gene TRBV5-1, with 9 positions matching TRBD1. The CDR3 contains 13 residues. Germline-derived CDR1 and CDR2 are SGHRS and YFSETQ. V shed 0 bases and J 6 bases; nucleotides not matched to a gene: 0. The CDR3 nucleotides are TGCGCCAGCAGCTTGGGACAGGGGGATGGCTACACCTTC. Residues: CASSLGQGDGYTF. Full variable domain (rest looked up from reference TRBV5-1 and TRBJ1-2): KAGVTQTPRYLIKTRGQQVTLSCSPISGHRSVSWYQQTPGQGLQFLFEYFSETQRNKGNFPGRFSGRQFSNSRSEMNVSTLELGDSALYLCASSLGQGDGYTFGSGTRLTVV.

J is TRBJ1-6 and V is TRBV27, with D perhaps TRBD1 (6 bases). CDR1 is MNHEY, CDR2 SMNVEV, per germline (reference sequence). The V end was cut by 8 bases, the J end by 12 bases, with 11 bases between. The CDR3 length is 11 residues. The CDR3: CASSGAGPLHF. The DNA for the CDR3 is TGTGCCAGCTCAGGGGCAGGACCCCTCCACTTT.

CDR3 sequence: CASIGDPGRTEAFF. CDR3 in DNA: TGTGCCAGTATAGGGGACCCGGGTCGCACTGAAGCTTTCTTT. The chain combines TRBV19 with TRBJ1-1; TRBD1 might be the D (5 bases). The CDR3 is 14 residues long. Trimming took 7 bases from V and 4 from J, leaving 16 bases between them. Per germline, CDR1 LNHDA and CDR2 SQIVND (reference sequence).

J is TRBJ1-2 and V is TRBV28; 9 bases line up with TRBD1. V shed 5 bases, J shed 6 bases, and the junction held 10 bases outside the gene matches. The germline V gene has CDR1 MDHEN and CDR2 SYDVKM. The CDR3 is made up of 15 amino acids. In DNA form, the CDR3 reads TGTGCCAGCAGTCCTGACAGGGGGTTGCGGGATGGCTACACCTTC. Translating it yields CASSPDRGLRDGYTF.

This chain uses TRBV5-1 with TRBJ1-1; 8 nucleotides match TRBD1. Germline values: CDR1 SGHRS, CDR2 YFSETQ. CDR3 length: 16 amino acids. After removal of 4 bases from V and 6 bases from J, the junction contained 14 bases not matched to a gene. CDR3 DNA sequence: TGCGCCAGCAGCCCTCCCGGACAGGGTCTGTTCGCTGAAGCTTTCTTT. Translation: CASSPPGQGLFAEAFF.

The V call is TRBV4-1, the J call TRBJ1-2, with a tentative D call TRBD1 (5 bases). The CDR3 length is 14 residues. Germline V gene sequence: CDR1 MGHRA, CDR2 YSYEKL. With 0 bases removed from V and 6 bases from J, the gap between germline ends came to 11 bases. The CDR3 DNA sequence: TGCGCCAGCAGCCAAGATCTTGGGGCTAATGGCTACACCTTC. It is translated as CASSQDLGANGYTF.

The rearrangement joins TRBV29-1 to TRBJ2-7; the match to TRBD2 covers 11 bases. J gave up 6 bases and V 5 bases, and 9 bases lay outside the gene matches. Germline V gene lookup returns CDR1 SQVTM and CDR2 ANQGSEA. CDR3 length: 14 residues. The CDR3 sequence: CSVKYSGLAVEQYF. The CDR3 coding sequence is TGCAGCGTTAAATACTCGGGACTAGCGGTCGAGCAGTACTTC.

As for this clone: No conserved phenylalanine or tryptophan ends this CDR3, so it is likely a read error. The gene calls are TRBV4-1 and TRBJ2-2; 7 bases are a match to TRBD2. The CDR3 runs 17 residues. J was trimmed by 3 bases and V by 0 bases; bases with no gene match: 7. Germline V CDR1 and CDR2: MGHRA, YSYEKL. The CDR3: CASSQDVGGSDTGELFS. The DNA of the CDR3 is TGCGCCAGCAGCCAAGATGTTGGCGGGAGTGACACCGGGGAGCTGTTTTCT.

The chain couples TRBV5-4 to TRBJ2-1; perhaps TRBD2 as D (5 bases). This CDR3 has 15 amino acids. Germline V gene data show CDR1 as SGHNT and CDR2 as YYREEE (reference sequence). V was clipped by 4 bases and J by 8 bases, with 19 bases between them. This chain's CDR3 is CASSPYSTGWDEQFF. CDR3 nucleotides: TGTGCCAGCAGCCCATATTCGACGGGGTGGGATGAGCAGTTCTTC.

This clone turned up a few times. This CDR3 reads CASSNTNTGELFF. DNA of the CDR3: TGTGCCAGCAGCAATACGAACACCGGGGAGCTGTTTTTT. This chain connects TRBV7-9 to TRBJ2-2; no clear D. Germline CDR1 and CDR2: SEHNR and FQNEAQ (reference sequence). Trimming shortened V by 5 bases and J by 0 bases, and 4 bases separated the two germline ends. The CDR3 covers 13 residues.

V gene TRBV6-1 combines with J gene TRBJ1-5; D unresolved. The V gene lost 2 bases and the J gene lost 6 bases, with 8 bases spanning the gap. Per the germline V gene, CDR1 is MNHNS and CDR2 is SASEGT. The CDR3 spans 13 residues. In DNA, the CDR3 is TGTGCCAGCAGTGAACGGATTACTCAGCCCCAGCATTTT. Protein: CASSERITQPQHF.

V is TRBV29-1 and J is TRBJ2-1; 7 nucleotides line up with TRBD1. With V trimmed by 3 bases and J by 10 bases, 6 bases remained unmatched. The CDR3 is 12 amino acids. From germline, CDR1 is SQVTM and CDR2 ANQGSEA. The CDR3 here is CSVDYGQAEQFF. The CDR3 DNA reads as TGCAGCGTTGACTACGGACAGGCCGAGCAGTTCTTC.

This chain joins TRBV29-1 and TRBJ2-3; 7 bases match TRBD1. This CDR3 comprises 15 residues. The J segment lost 6 bases and the V segment lost 5 bases, leaving 14 bases of the junction unmatched. CDR1 and CDR2 (germline): SQVTM, ANQGSEA. CDR3 sequence reads: CSVPASTGLADTQYF. The CDR3 region has the DNA TGCAGCGTTCCGGCTTCGACAGGGTTAGCGGATACGCAGTATTTT.

This chain links TRBV7-9 with TRBJ2-7, with D unresolved. Germline assignment: CDR1 SEHNR and CDR2 FQNEAQ (reference sequence). This CDR3 is 13 amino acids long. The ends were cut back, 4 bases at V and 3 bases at J, with 10 bases in the middle. As DNA, the CDR3 is TGTGCCAGCAGCTCCCACCCCAGCTACGAGCAGTACTTC. Protein sequence: CASSSHPSYEQYF. The whole variable domain, filled in from reference TRBV7-9 and TRBJ2-7, reads DTGVSQNPRHKITKRGQNVTFRCDPISEHNRLYWYRQTLGQGPEFLTYFQNEAQLEKSRLLSDRFSAERPKGSFSTLEIQRTEQGDSAMYLCASSSHPSYEQYFGPGTRLTVT.

The chain is built from TRBV13 and TRBJ1-5; a possible D gene is TRBD1 (5 bases). The CDR3 is 12 residues long. The germline CDR1 and CDR2 sequences are PRHDT and FYEKMQ (reference sequence). Deletions cut 2 bases from V and 7 bases from J, with 6 bases between. The CDR3 nucleotides are TGTGCCAGCAGCTTATCAGGGCAGCCCCAGCATTTT. Residues: CASSLSGQPQHF.

In its sample, this clone was seen once. This chain joins TRBV30 and TRBJ2-7; 8 nucleotides agree with TRBD2. The CDR3 contains 16 residues. V was pared by 1 base and J by 0 bases, with 8 bases of the junction left unmatched. Germline-derived CDR1 and CDR2 are GTSNPN and SVGIG (reference sequence). The CDR3 sequence: CAWSGLSGRGSYEQYF. The CDR3 DNA is TGTGCCTGGAGTGGGCTCAGCGGGAGAGGCTCCTACGAGCAGTACTTC.

This clone was recorded a few times. V usage is TRBV27 and J usage is TRBJ2-3; D unclear. The length of the CDR3 is 14 residues. CDR1 is MNHEY and CDR2 is SMNVEV in the germline V gene (reference sequence). V shed 5 bases and J shed 2 bases, with 11 bases lying between them. Here the CDR3 reads CASSQGFPTDTQYF. CDR3 nucleotides: TGTGCCAGCAGTCAAGGGTTTCCCACAGATACGCAGTATTTT.

This rearrangement joins TRBV4-1 to TRBJ2-5, with D perhaps matching TRBD1 (6 bases). Per the germline V gene, CDR1 is MGHRA and CDR2 is YSYEKL. Trimming removed 0 bases from V and 3 bases from J, with 11 bases in between. CDR3 size: 15 residues. The CDR3 nucleotides are TGCGCCAGCAGCCAAGATATTTCAGGGGAAGAGACCCAGTACTTC. Translation gives CASSQDISGEETQYF.

The genes are TRBV25-1 and TRBJ1-2, with D unclear. Looked up from germline, CDR1 is MGHDK and CDR2 is SYGVNS. This CDR3 is built from 13 residues. Trimming cost V 3 bases and J 1 base, with 6 bases left between them. DNA for the CDR3: TGTGCCAGCAGTGACGTCAGTAACTATGGCTACACCTTC. Protein sequence: CASSDVSNYGYTF.

The chain joins TRBV29-1 to TRBJ1-1; tentative D call: TRBD1 (5 bases). V was trimmed by 1 base and J by 3 bases, leaving 12 bases between them. This CDR3 has 14 amino acids. Germline CDR1 is SQVTM and CDR2 is ANQGSEA. CDR3 amino acids: CSVEGGDTDTEAFF. The CDR3 bases are TGCAGCGTTGAAGGAGGGGATACGGACACTGAAGCTTTCTTT.

The chain couples TRBV4-1 to TRBJ2-2, with D tentatively TRBD2 (6 bases). Germline CDR1 reads MGHRA; CDR2 reads YSYEKL. Trimming removed 1 base at V and 6 bases at J, with 9 bases between. The CDR3 is 14 amino acids. CDR3 amino acids: CASSQGTNAGELFF. The CDR3 bases are TGCGCCAGCAGCCAAGGGACTAACGCCGGGGAGCTGTTTTTT.

The chain joins TRBV4-2 to TRBJ1-1; D not resolved. V lost 4 bases to trimming and J lost 0 bases, with 9 bases between them. This CDR3 contains 14 residues. Germline V gives CDR1 LGHNA, CDR2 YNFKEQ. The CDR3 bases are TGTGCCAGCAGCCTACAGCCGATGAACACTGAAGCTTTCTTT. The encoded protein is CASSLQPMNTEAFF.

The J gene is TRBJ1-1, the V gene TRBV2, with D unresolved. Looked up from germline, CDR1 is SNHLY and CDR2 is FYNNEI. The V gene lost 6 bases and the J gene lost 8 bases, with 10 bases spanning the gap. This CDR3 has 11 amino acids. CDR3 sequence: CASSQNLEAFF. Here the CDR3 DNA reads TGTGCCAGCAGCCAAAATCTCGAAGCTTTCTTT.

This chain joins TRBV7-9 and TRBJ2-7; D is ambiguous. Germline assignment: CDR1 SEHNR and CDR2 FQNEAQ (reference sequence). This CDR3 contains 14 residues. V was cut by 2 bases and J by 2 bases, with 10 bases left in between. The CDR3, as DNA: TGTGCCAGCAGCTTAATCTCCATGCCCTACGAGCAGTACTTC. It translates to CASSLISMPYEQYF.

This rearrangement joins TRBV14 to TRBJ2-7; 7 bases are shared with TRBD2. This CDR3 has 16 residues. Losses at the gene ends were 8 bases for V and 5 bases for J; bases not matched to a gene: 18. The germline V gene encodes CDR1 SGHDN and CDR2 FVKESK. This chain's CDR3 is CASHKIIAAGIDEQYF. CDR3 coding DNA: TGTGCCAGCCACAAGATTATTGCAGCGGGGATCGACGAGCAGTACTTC.

The chain is built from TRBV2 and TRBJ2-7; perhaps TRBD1 as D (5 bases). The V and J ends lost 0 bases and 2 bases respectively, with 11 bases between them. Germline CDR1 SNHLY, CDR2 FYNNEI. There are 15 residues in the CDR3. CDR3 sequence: CASSEAQTEPYEQYF. As DNA, the CDR3 is TGTGCCAGCAGTGAAGCGCAGACAGAGCCCTACGAGCAGTACTTC. The variable domain in full, completed from reference TRBV2 and TRBJ2-7, reads EPEVTQTPSHQVTQMGQEVILRCVPISNHLYFYWYRQILGQKVEFLVSFYNNEISEKSEIFDDQFSVERPDGSNFTLKIRSTKLEDSAMYFCASSEAQTEPYEQYFGPGTRLTVT.

The chain recombines TRBV29-1 with TRBJ1-1; D not resolved. Trimming removed 0 bases from V and 0 bases from J, with 14 bases in between. CDR1 SQVTM and CDR2 ANQGSEA come from the germline V gene. This CDR3 spans 16 amino acids. CDR3 protein: CSVEEKLRNMNTEAFF. The CDR3 DNA reads as TGCAGCGTTGAAGAAAAATTACGGAACATGAACACTGAAGCTTTCTTT.

This chain connects TRBV4-3 to TRBJ2-4; D is ambiguous. This CDR3 has 17 amino acids. Trimming pared 0 bases from V and 2 bases from J, leaving 14 bases between. Germline V lookup: CDR1 LGHNA, CDR2 YSLEER. The CDR3 DNA reads as TGCGCCAGCAGCCAAGATCTAGGTCTTGGGTCCAAAAACATTCAGTACTTC. Its protein is CASSQDLGLGSKNIQYF.